This T cell receptor (beta chain) was sequenced for a study of cytomegalovirus exposure and HLA in healthy donors. Germline lookup yields CDR1 MDHEN and CDR2 SYDVKM. J gave up 1 base and V 4 bases, and 13 bases lay outside the gene matches. This CDR3 region has 17 residues. 60 Vbeta and 13 Jbeta primers were used in PCR. This table comes from immunoSEQ multiplex PCR, and its TCRdb copy is limited to in-frame clones, with some not included. The sample gives about 94,000 clones, around two thirds of which show up once; 3.9% is in the top ten. Sequencing used PBMCs. V is TRBV28 and J is TRBJ2-7; 7 bases align to TRBD1. The clonotype originates from a man aged 30 to 45 in good health and CMV-seronegative. The CDR3 here is CASSSTDTGVWSYEQYF. The CDR3 nucleotides are TGTGCCAGCAGTTCGACGGACACAGGGGTGTGGTCCTACGAGCAGTACTTC.